Presented here are 21 T cell receptor beta chains from one specimen sequenced in a study of post-analysis software for immune sequencing data. Their target antigens are unknown. cDNA libraries of TCR beta carried unique molecular identifiers. One entry per CDR3 protein, called by TCRdb with MiXCR from the PCR reads. The sample contains some 260,000 distinct CDR3 sequences, 36% of which appear only once. Study conclusions and caveats: Roughly five TRBV segments were more frequent in patients than controls; TRBV5-6, TRBV5-1 and TRBV20-1 belonged to this group.

Source material: blood. The receptors were sampled from a girl aged 5-17 years with multiple sclerosis.

The rearrangement uses TRBV6-2 or TRBV6-3 and TRBJ1-2; D unclear. The CDR3 contains 15 residues. V shed 8 bases and J shed 8 bases, with 24 bases lying between them. CDR1 is MNHEY and CDR2 is SVGEGT in the germline V gene. The CDR3 loop reads CASRADALFLLGYTF. CDR3 DNA: TGTGCCAGCCGGGCAGATGCCCTTTTTCTTCTGGGCTACACCTTC.

This clonotype was seen only a few times. The rearrangement uses TRBV5-1 and TRBJ2-1, with TRBD2 matching 12 bases. The ends lost 3 bases at V and 6 bases at J; junction bases unmatched: 13. In germline, CDR1 is SGHRS, CDR2 YFSETQ. The CDR3 sequence is 18 residues long. In DNA form, the CDR3 reads TGCGCCAGCAGCTGGCTTCTAGCGGGAGGGCCGGGGAGCAATGAGCAGTTCTTC. As protein: CASSWLLAGGPGSNEQFF.

In this sample, this clonotype turned up many times. V usage is TRBV7-2 and J usage is TRBJ2-6; no definite D call. The germline V gene encodes CDR1 SGHTA and CDR2 FQGNSA. The CDR3 consists of 15 residues. V was pared by 6 bases and J by 3 bases, with 12 bases between. CDR3 sequence reads: CASRPVVLGANVLTF. DNA of the CDR3: TGTGCCAGCAGGCCGGTAGTACTTGGGGCCAACGTCCTGACTTTC.

This clonotype appeared many times. The chain couples TRBV2 to TRBJ1-1; D perhaps matches TRBD1 (6 bases). This CDR3 contains 14 residues. Trimming shortened V by 5 bases and J by 1 base, and 11 bases separated the two germline ends. CDR1 is SNHLY, CDR2 FYNNEI, per germline. The CDR3, as DNA: TGTGCCAGCAGTTTAGGGACACAGAACACTGAAGCTTTCTTT. It is translated as CASSLGTQNTEAFF.

The chain combines TRBV14 with TRBJ2-3; 7 bases match TRBD1. V shed 1 base, J shed 6 bases, and the junction held 16 bases outside the gene matches. Germline values: CDR1 SGHDN, CDR2 FVKESK. CDR3 length: 18 residues. CDR3 amino acids: CASSQAYALGGRLDTQYF. DNA for the CDR3: TGTGCCAGCAGCCAAGCTTATGCGTTAGGGGGCCGGTTGGATACGCAGTATTTT. The full variable domain, its missing parts supplied by reference TRBV14 and TRBJ2-3, is EAGVTQFPSHSVIEKGQTVTLRCDPISGHDNLYWYRRVMGKEIKFLLHFVKESKQDESGMPNNRFLAERTGGTYSTLKVQPAELEDSGVYFCASSQAYALGGRLDTQYFGPGTRLTVL.

The V call is TRBV14, the J call TRBJ2-1; 8 bases align to TRBD2. The V gene's germline CDR1 is SGHDN and CDR2 FVKESK. J was trimmed by 4 bases and V by 5 bases; bases with no gene match: 7. The length of the CDR3 is 15 residues. CDR3 coding DNA: TGTGCCAGCAGCGGCGGGACTAGGAGTTACAATGAGCAGTTCTTC. Its protein product is CASSGGTRSYNEQFF.

The gene calls are TRBV7-6 and TRBJ2-2; tentative D call: TRBD2 (6 bases). The CDR3 has 13 residues. CDR1 SGHVS and CDR2 FNYEAQ come from the germline V gene. V was trimmed by 7 bases and J by 0 bases, leaving 6 bases between them. CDR3 region: CASTSANTGELFF. The DNA for the CDR3 is TGTGCCAGCACTAGCGCGAACACCGGGGAGCTGTTTTTT.

The chain uses TRBV20-1 and TRBJ1-1, with D unresolved. V dropped 3 bases and J dropped 3 bases, with 11 bases sitting between them. The CDR3 runs 13 residues. CDR1 is DFQATT and CDR2 is SNEGSKA in the germline V gene (reference sequence). The CDR3 sequence is CSASDGRDTEAFF. CDR3 coding DNA: TGCAGTGCTAGTGATGGACGGGACACTGAAGCTTTCTTT.

This clonotype came up once. Being one base from a much bigger clone, this may be a read error. The chain couples TRBV20-1 to TRBJ1-4; D not resolved. The length of the CDR3 is 15 residues. Germline V gene data show CDR1 as DFQATT and CDR2 as SNEGSKA (reference sequence). The CDR3: CSAARLVATNEKRFF. CDR3 nucleotides: TGCAGTGCTGCGCGATTAGTTGCAACTAATGAAAAACGGTTTTTT.

The V gene is TRBV20-1, the J gene TRBJ2-5; D possibly uses TRBD1 or TRBD2 (5 bases each). The closer fit of TRBJ2-7 to the DNA end suggests the J call may be wrong. Germline values: CDR1 DFQATT, CDR2 SNEGSKA (reference sequence). The CDR3 has 13 residues. The DNA of the CDR3 is TGCAGTGCTAGAGGAGGGGAACCCTACGAGCAGTACTTC. Residues: CSARGGEPYEQYF.

This clonotype was detected ten times or more. The chain is built from TRBV12-3 or TRBV12-4 and TRBJ2-1, with 7 bases that match TRBD1. Germline trimming cut 5 bases from V and 4 bases from J; bases unmatched to any gene: 14. The CDR3 contains 17 residues. CDR3 coding DNA: TGTGCCAGCAGTCGCACCATTGGGGACAGAACTTACAATGAGCAGTTCTTC. Its translation: CASSRTIGDRTYNEQFF.

This clonotype was recorded many times. The chain recombines TRBV9 with TRBJ2-1; 9 bases are shared with TRBD2. The germline V gene encodes CDR1 SGDLS and CDR2 YYNGEE. V gave up 0 bases and J gave up 1 base; unmatched junction bases: 11. The CDR3 loop spans 19 amino acids. The CDR3 spells CASSVESVVSGGSYNEQFF. CDR3 bases: TGTGCCAGCAGCGTAGAATCGGTAGTTAGCGGGGGATCCTACAATGAGCAGTTCTTC.

This clonotype showed up just a few times. This chain connects TRBV6-5 to TRBJ2-7; 8 nucleotides agree with TRBD2. Germline CDR1 is MNHEY and CDR2 is SVGAGI. V lost 2 bases, J lost 4 bases, and 10 bases stayed unmatched. The CDR3 consists of 16 residues. The CDR3 nucleotides read TGTGCCAGCAGTTACCCCGGGGGGGGGTCGGCGTACGAGCAGTACTTC. This sequence encodes CASSYPGGGSAYEQYF.

The chain recombines TRBV29-1 with TRBJ2-1, with a weak D call TRBD2 (6 bases). This CDR3 comprises 16 residues. The V gene's germline CDR1 is SQVTM and CDR2 ANQGSEA. V dropped 1 base and J dropped 4 bases, with 17 bases sitting between them. This CDR3 is CSVEGEGVAEYNEQFF. The CDR3 nucleotides are TGCAGCGTTGAAGGGGAAGGGGTAGCGGAATACAATGAGCAGTTCTTC.

This clonotype was recorded many times. The J gene is TRBJ2-1, the V gene TRBV7-9, with TRBD2 identical over 8 bases. This CDR3 spans 15 amino acids. V gave up 6 bases and J gave up 0 bases; unmatched junction bases: 4. The germline gives CDR1 SEHNR, CDR2 FQNEAQ (reference sequence). The DNA of the CDR3 is TGTGCCAGCAGTCAGAGCGGGAGCTCCTACAATGAGCAGTTCTTC. Protein sequence: CASSQSGSSYNEQFF.

The chain has TRBV3-1 and TRBJ1-2, with D maybe TRBD1 (6 bases). The germline gives CDR1 LGHDT, CDR2 YNNKEL (reference sequence). Deletions cut 4 bases from V and 7 bases from J, with 22 bases between. The CDR3 loop spans 16 amino acids. CDR3 coding DNA: TGTGCCAGCAGCCTTGCCCTGCGCCAAAACAGGGTTGGCTACACCTTC. Translation: CASSLALRQNRVGYTF.

This chain links TRBV6-1 with TRBJ2-1, with 15 bases identical to TRBD2. The germline CDR1 and CDR2 sequences are MNHNS and SASEGT. The CDR3 has 18 residues. V was pared by 6 bases and J by 6 bases, with 12 bases of the junction left unmatched. CDR3 sequence: CASRQRTSGRAISNEQFF. CDR3 nucleotides: TGTGCCAGCAGACAACGGACTAGCGGGAGGGCCATTAGCAATGAGCAGTTCTTC.

This clonotype was observed a few times. This chain joins TRBV3-1 and TRBJ2-1; TRBD2 matches 9 bases. Germline CDR1 LGHDT, CDR2 YNNKEL (reference sequence). The length of the CDR3 is 17 residues. Losses at the gene ends were 0 bases for V and 5 bases for J; bases not matched to a gene: 8. The CDR3 bases are TGTGCCAGCAGCCAAGACTCCCTGCGGGGGGGCCACAATGAGCAGTTCTTC. Translating it yields CASSQDSLRGGHNEQFF.

The chain uses TRBV20-1 and TRBJ2-1, with TRBD2 identical over 8 bases. CDR1 is DFQATT and CDR2 is SNEGSKA in the germline V gene (reference sequence). The CDR3 runs 15 residues. V was clipped by 0 bases and J by 3 bases; unmatched bases: 4. CDR3 amino acids: CSAREPGLDYNEQFF. In DNA, the CDR3 is TGCAGTGCTAGAGAGCCGGGACTAGACTACAATGAGCAGTTCTTC.

This clonotype has only a few counts. This chain uses TRBV15 with TRBJ1-1; 7 positions agree with TRBD1. The CDR3 runs 15 residues. Trimming at V came to 6 bases and at J to 5 bases, leaving 12 bases not matched to a gene. The germline V gene has CDR1 LNHNV and CDR2 YYDKDF (reference sequence). The CDR3: CATSFQRGPGTEAFF. The CDR3 nucleotides are TGTGCCACCAGTTTTCAAAGGGGGCCTGGTACTGAAGCTTTCTTT.

Worth noting for this clonotype: A much more abundant neighbour one base away suggests this may be a read error. V usage is TRBV5-1 and J usage is TRBJ2-3; 10 bases fit TRBD2. In germline, CDR1 is SGHRS, CDR2 YFSETQ. The CDR3 extends over 15 amino acids. CDR3 coding DNA: TGCGCCAGCAGCCTAGCGGGGGACCTCACAAATACGCAGTATTTT. As protein: CASSLAGDLTNTQYF.